The rows below give T cell receptor beta chains drawn from one sample of a study of cytomegalovirus exposure and HLA in healthy donors. Assay: immunoSEQ multiplex PCR; the TCRdb copy retains only in-frame clones and omits some. Among some 40,000 clones listed, roughly 63% were seen once. Source material: PBMCs. Receptors originate from a man aged 55 to 70 in good health and CMV-seropositive. Each CDR3 is given with its conserved first and last residue. A D gene is named only where the DNA matches it firmly. Expanded clones are given a class, and other clones once, few, many or no size at all.

J	size	D	V	DNA	CDR3
TRBJ1-2	NA	TRBD1	TRBV18	TGTGCCAGCTCACCGGTGGGGACAGGGTCGGATGGCTACACCTTC	CASSPVGTGSDGYTF
TRBJ2-1	NA	NA	TRBV18	TGTGCCAGCTCACCACAGCACAATGAGCAGTTCTTC	CASSPQHNEQFF
TRBJ2-3	few	TRBD2	TRBV29-1	TGCAGCGTTCATGACGGCGGGACTAGTTTCACAGATACGCAGTATTTT	CSVHDGGTSFTDTQYF
TRBJ1-1	NA	TRBD1	TRBV2	TGTGCCAGCAGTGGACAGGGTGGGATTGGCACTGAAGCTTTCTTT	CASSGQGGIGTEAFF
TRBJ1-1	NA	NA	TRBV19	TGTGCCAGTACCGGTGAGGGAGGGGACGGAGGCGCTTTCTTT	CASTGEGGDGGAFF
TRBJ2-2	NA	TRBD1	TRBV2	TGTGCCAGCAGTGGGGACAGGGACACCGGGGAGCTGTTTTTT	CASSGDRDTGELFF
TRBJ1-5	NA	NA	TRBV28	TGTGCCAGCAGTTCAACACGGACAGCCTATAGCAATCAGCCCCAGCATTTT	CASSSTRTAYSNQPQHF
TRBJ2-1	NA	TRBD2	TRBV7-9	TGTGCCAGCAGCTTAGGTAGGCTAGCGGCTCCCATTTCCTACAATGAGCAGTTCTTC	CASSLGRLAAPISYNEQFF
TRBJ2-7	NA	NA	TRBV7-2	TGTGCCAGCAGCCGTGGAGTCACCGAGCAGTACTTC	CASSRGVTEQYF
TRBJ1-5	once	NA	TRBV30	TGTGCCTGGGACAGTAGCAATCAGCCCCAGCATTTT	CAWDSSNQPQHF
TRBJ2-2	few	NA	TRBV6-5	TGTGCCAGCAGTTACGGGGCGGGACAGCCAACCGGGGAGCTGTTTTTT	CASSYGAGQPTGELFF
TRBJ2-5	NA	NA	TRBV5-6	TGTGCCAGCAGCTGGAGCCAAGAGACCCAGTACTTC	CASSWSQETQYF
TRBJ1-1	NA	NA	TRBV7-9	TGTGCCAGCAGCGTCGGCCAGGGGAACACTGAAGCTTTCTTT	CASSVGQGNTEAFF
TRBJ2-5	once	NA	TRBV28	TGTGCCAGCAGTACAAAGGACACCCTTTGGGAGACCCAGTACTTC	CASSTKDTLWETQYF
TRBJ1-1	NA	NA	TRBV5-1	TGCGCCAGCAGCGTAGGACAGTTTGTCCGGGACACTGAAGCTTTCTTT	CASSVGQFVRDTEAFF
TRBJ2-5	NA	TRBD1	TRBV4-1	TGCGCCAGCAGCCAGCCCGGGACAGGGCGGAAAGAGACCCAGTACTTC	CASSQPGTGRKETQYF
TRBJ2-5	NA	NA	TRBV4-1	TGCGCCAGCAGCCAAGATCGTAAGGGGGGGCAAGAGACCCAGTACTTC	CASSQDRKGGQETQYF
TRBJ2-3	NA	NA	TRBV29-1	TGCAGCGCCGGAGGGGGCACAGATACGCAGTATTTT	CSAGGGTDTQYF
TRBJ1-1	NA	NA	TRBV28	TGTGCCAGCAGGAAAGGGGGGGGTACTGAAGCTTTCTTT	CASRKGGGTEAFF
TRBJ1-1	NA	NA	TRBV4-2	TGTGCCAGCAGCCAAGATCAAATGTTGGGGGGAGCTTTCTTT	CASSQDQMLGGAFF
TRBJ1-2	NA	TRBD1	TRBV18	TGTGCCAGCTCAGGATTTGGACAGGTTAACTATGGCTACACCTTC	CASSGFGQVNYGYTF
TRBJ2-1	NA	NA	TRBV9	TGTGCCAGCAGCGTTATAGGGAGCTCCTACAATGAGCAGTTCTTC	CASSVIGSSYNEQFF
TRBJ2-7	NA	TRBD2	TRBV27	TGTGCCAGCAGTTCCCTCGGGGGAGGGCCGAAACTTTACGAGCAGTACTTC	CASSSLGGGPKLYEQYF
TRBJ1-4	NA	NA	TRBV4-1	TGCGCCAGCAGCCCCAGGGTGGGGGAAGCGGGTGAAAAACTGTTTTTT	CASSPRVGEAGEKLFF
TRBJ2-1	NA	NA	TRBV6-5	TGTGCCAGCAGTTCGTCGCCCTCCGGGACACAGCAGTTCTTC	CASSSSPSGTQQFF
TRBJ2-3	NA	TRBD2	TRBV11-2	TGTGCCAGCAGTTGGACTAGCGGGAAGACAGATACGCAGTATTTT	CASSWTSGKTDTQYF
TRBJ2-3	few	TRBD1	TRBV6-5	TGTGCCAGCAAAAGGGGGCGGACAGATACGCAGTATTTT	CASKRGRTDTQYF
TRBJ2-7	few	NA	TRBV5-6	TGTGCCAGCAGCCGACGTGAGGGCGAGCAGTACTTC	CASSRREGEQYF
TRBJ2-7	few	NA	TRBV6-6	TGTGCCAGCAGACCCTCGCTGGGAGCCTACGAGCAGTACTTC	CASRPSLGAYEQYF
TRBJ2-7	few	TRBD1	TRBV5-6	TGTGCCAGCAGCCCGTACGACAGGGGGCTCGAGCAGTACTTC	CASSPYDRGLEQYF
TRBJ1-2	NA	NA	TRBV29-1	TGCAGCGTTGAAGTAGGCAGGGGTGGCTACACCTTC	CSVEVGRGGYTF
TRBJ1-2	NA	NA	TRBV7-9	TGTGCCAGCAGCTTAGCGGTAGTGGTCGGCGGTGGCTGCACCTTC	CASSLAVVVGGGCTF
TRBJ2-7	few	NA	TRBV5-5	TGTGCCAGCAGCTTGCGCAGAGCGGGTGGCTCCTACGAGCAGTACTTC	CASSLRRAGGSYEQYF
TRBJ1-1	few	NA	TRBV9	TGTGCCAGCAGCCCGGGACACGGAAACACTGAAGCTTTCTTT	CASSPGHGNTEAFF
TRBJ2-1	NA	NA	TRBV27	TGTGCCAGCAGTTTATATACCTCTTTTTCAGGGGAGGAGCAGTTCTTC	CASSLYTSFSGEEQFF
TRBJ2-1	NA	NA	TRBV4-1	TGCGCCAGCAGCCGCGGCCGCTTCCAAGAGGGCCATGAGCAGTTCTTC	CASSRGRFQEGHEQFF
TRBJ2-7	few	NA	TRBV9	TGTGCCAGCAGCGCTGACAGTCCACCCGACGAGCAGTACTTC	CASSADSPPDEQYF
TRBJ1-1	NA	TRBD1	TRBV18	TGTGCCAGCTCAAAGACAGGGGAGATCACTGAAGCTTTCTTT	CASSKTGEITEAFF
TRBJ2-5	NA	TRBD1	TRBV7-9	TGTGCCAGCAGCCCATCGGACAGGGCGTTCGGAGAGACCCAGTACTTC	CASSPSDRAFGETQYF
TRBJ1-1	few	NA	TRBV6-5	TGTGCCAGCAGATTCACAGGGTTGAACACTGAAGCTTTCTTT	CASRFTGLNTEAFF
TRBJ1-4	NA	NA	TRBV27	TGTGCCAGCAGTTCCCGCCGGGGTGAAAAACTGTTTTTT	CASSSRRGEKLFF
TRBJ2-7	NA	NA	TRBV5-1	TGCGCCAGCAGCTTAGGCGGCGGCGAGCAGTACTTC	CASSLGGGEQYF
TRBJ1-5	NA	NA	TRBV7-2	TGTGCCAGCAGCTACGGACAGTGGGATCAGCCCCAGCATTTT	CASSYGQWDQPQHF
TRBJ1-3	NA	NA	TRBV9	TGTGCCAGCAGCGTGGAGAACACTGGAAACACCATATATTTT	CASSVENTGNTIYF
TRBJ1-2	NA	NA	TRBV28	TGTGCCAGCAGTTTCACATCTGATGGCTACACCTTC	CASSFTSDGYTF
TRBJ2-3	NA	NA	TRBV5-4	TGTGCCAGCAGCTTGGCGCTAGGCACAGATACGCAGTATTTT	CASSLALGTDTQYF
TRBJ1-1	few	NA	TRBV27	TGTGCCAGCAGCTTCCACCCGGACACTGAAGCTTTCTTT	CASSFHPDTEAFF
TRBJ2-1	NA	TRBD2	TRBV27	TGTGCCAGCCTAGCGGGACTAAACAATGAGCAGTTCTTC	CASLAGLNNEQFF
TRBJ1-6	few	NA	TRBV19	TGTGCCATCATATCGACAGGAGACAATTCACCCCTCCACTTT	CAIISTGDNSPLHF
TRBJ1-1	NA	NA	TRBV5-1	TGCACCAGCAGCTTGGCCGGGGTGACCACTGAAGCTTTCTTT	CTSSLAGVTTEAFF